What follows describes a single TCR beta chain. Some clones are missing from TCRdb's copy, which holds only in-frame ones; the method was immunoSEQ multiplex PCR. The repertoire includes some 130,000 clones, roughly 90% of them detected once, and 1.5% to 2% sits in the top ten. This record comes from a study of T cell responses to AZD1222 COVID-19 vaccine. The germline CDR1 and CDR2 sequences are SGHNT and YYREEE (reference sequence). The CDR3 consists of 16 residues. V was pared by 4 bases and J by 4 bases, with 13 bases of the junction left unmatched. The TCR originated in an adult in good health. The sequenced sample was peripheral blood, obtained on day 0 of AZD1222 vaccination. The chain employs TRBV5-4 and TRBJ1-1, with TRBD1 matching 7 bases. In DNA, the CDR3 is TGTGCCAGCAGCCTCACGACAGGGCCCTCGGGCACTGAAGCTTTCTTT. Translating it yields CASSLTTGPSGTEAFF.